The 17 T cell receptor beta chains below come from one sample, sequenced in a study of T cells in Graves' hyperthyroidism and ophthalmopathy. RNA transcripts were the template for amplifying TCR beta CDR3 regions. HTBI primers were employed in a first-round RT-PCR of the TCR CDR3. TCRdb re-derived calls from the multiplex PCR reads in MiXCR, one entry per CDR3 protein. The sample shows hundreds of thousands of distinct CDR3 sequences, 15% to 20% of them seen only once. The specimen was blood. These receptors all come from a woman aged 18-30 years with Graves' ophthalmopathy.

The table lists this clonotype with many counts. This chain links TRBV6-1 with TRBJ1-1, with D tentatively TRBD1 (5 bases). This CDR3 has 13 residues. Germline V gene sequence: CDR1 MNHNS, CDR2 SASEGT. Trimming cost V 2 bases and J 9 bases, with 13 bases left between them. CDR3 bases: TGTGCCAGCAGTGAATACCTAGGGACCCAAGCTTTCTTT. Its translation is CASSEYLGTQAFF.

This clonotype has more than one count but fewer than ten. This chain connects TRBV7-8 to TRBJ2-3; TRBD1 agrees at 12 bases. V shed 5 bases and J 6 bases; nucleotides not matched to a gene: 12. This CDR3 comprises 17 residues. The germline V gene encodes CDR1 SGHVS and CDR2 FQNEAQ. For the CDR3, the DNA is TGTGCCAGCAGCAGTATCCGGGACAGGGGGCAGGAGGATACGCAGTATTTT. Protein: CASSSIRDRGQEDTQYF.

This clonotype was observed many times. V gene TRBV4-1 combines with J gene TRBJ1-1; possibly TRBD1 for D (5 bases). V lost 0 bases to trimming and J lost 3 bases, with 11 bases between them. This CDR3 has 15 amino acids. CDR1 is MGHRA and CDR2 is YSYEKL in the germline V gene. The CDR3 DNA reads TGCGCCAGCAGCCAAGAGGCACAGGCAGACACTGAAGCTTTCTTT. Translated: CASSQEAQADTEAFF.

V gene TRBV19 combines with J gene TRBJ2-1; 8 bases agree with TRBD1. V was pared by 1 base and J by 4 bases, with 3 bases of the junction left unmatched. CDR3 size: 15 residues. Germline V gene sequence: CDR1 LNHDA, CDR2 SQIVND (reference sequence). This CDR3 reads CASSIGTGIYNEQFF. CDR3 coding DNA: TGTGCCAGTAGTATAGGGACAGGGATTTACAATGAGCAGTTCTTC. Full variable domain (missing parts from reference TRBV19 and TRBJ2-1): DGGITQSPKYLFRKEGQNVTLSCEQNLNHDAMYWYRQDPGQGLRLIYYSQIVNDFQKGDIAEGYSVSREKKESFPLTVTSAQKNPTAFYLCASSIGTGIYNEQFFGPGTRLTVL.

This clonotype was seen ten or more times. V and J are TRBV27 and TRBJ1-1, with unresolved D. V lost 7 bases and J 6 bases, leaving 21 bases between the germline ends. CDR1 MNHEY and CDR2 SMNVEV come from the germline V gene (reference sequence). The CDR3 has 15 amino acids. The chain's CDR3 is CASKVVGPSWAEAFF. The CDR3 DNA follows: TGTGCCAGCAAGGTAGTCGGCCCGAGTTGGGCTGAAGCTTTCTTT.

This clonotype was recorded many times. V usage is TRBV6-4 and J usage is TRBJ2-3, with TRBD2 identical over 12 bases. The germline CDR1 and CDR2 sequences are MRHNA and SNTAGT. The ends lost 2 bases at V and 4 bases at J; junction bases unmatched: 1. The CDR3 loop spans 15 amino acids. The CDR3 sequence: CASSDRTSGADTQYF. CDR3 nucleotides: TGTGCCAGCAGTGACCGGACTAGCGGGGCAGATACGCAGTATTTT.

This clonotype was seen at least ten times. The rearrangement joins TRBV6-1 to TRBJ1-1, with 8 bases lining up with TRBD1. Trimming cost V 5 bases and J 7 bases; bases outside gene matches: 6. The CDR3 is 13 amino acids. Germline lookup yields CDR1 MNHNS and CDR2 SASEGT. CDR3 amino acids: CASSMDRVREAFF. In DNA, the CDR3 is TGTGCCAGCAGTATGGACAGGGTGCGTGAAGCTTTCTTT.

This clonotype has only a few counts. The V and J genes are TRBV9 and TRBJ2-2; D unclear. Deletions cut 6 bases from V and 6 bases from J, with 9 bases between. Germline CDR1 and CDR2: SGDLS and YYNGEE. The CDR3 totals 12 residues. The CDR3 bases are TGTGCCAGCAACCGAGACGCCGGGGAGCTGTTTTTT. It yields the protein CASNRDAGELFF.

This clonotype was found many times. The chain links TRBV5-1 to TRBJ2-1, with D perhaps TRBD2 (6 bases). The CDR3 has 14 amino acids. Germline CDR1 SGHRS, CDR2 YFSETQ. The V end was cut by 7 bases, the J end by 0 bases, with 11 bases between. In nucleotides, the CDR3 is TGCGCCAGCGGAGGGGATAACTCCTACAATGAGCAGTTCTTC. It specifies CASGGDNSYNEQFF. Full variable domain (rest looked up from reference TRBV5-1 and TRBJ2-1): KAGVTQTPRYLIKTRGQQVTLSCSPISGHRSVSWYQQTPGQGLQFLFEYFSETQRNKGNFPGRFSGRQFSNSRSEMNVSTLELGDSALYLCASGGDNSYNEQFFGPGTRLTVL.

At least ten counts were recorded for this clonotype. The CDR3 bases are TGTGCCAGCAGTCGCAACGTACTAGCGGCCTACGAGCAGTACTTC. Amino acid sequence: CASSRNVLAAYEQYF. The chain combines TRBV14 with TRBJ2-7, with TRBD2 matching 8 bases. The CDR3 has 15 residues. The V and J ends lost 6 bases and 2 bases, in that order; junction bases with no gene match: 9. Germline CDR1 is SGHDN and CDR2 is FVKESK.

This clonotype was seen a few times. The chain recombines TRBV5-8 with TRBJ2-5; 9 nucleotides match TRBD1. J gave up 4 bases and V 7 bases, and 5 bases lay outside the gene matches. CDR3 length: 13 residues. Per germline, CDR1 SGHTS and CDR2 YDEGEE. The CDR3 reads CASGGQGRETQYF. The CDR3 bases are TGTGCCAGCGGGGGACAGGGACGAGAGACCCAGTACTTC.

This clonotype was picked up a small number of times. The chain couples TRBV5-6 to TRBJ1-6; possible D gene TRBD1, 6 bases. The CDR3 contains 14 residues. Germline CDR1 SGHDT, CDR2 YYEEEE. The ends were cut back, 3 bases at V and 10 bases at J, with 14 bases in the middle. In DNA, the CDR3 is TGTGCCAGCAGCTCACTACAGGGATCCTCACCCCTCCACTTT. Its translation: CASSSLQGSSPLHF.

This sequence joins TRBV28 and TRBJ2-2; no definite D call. This CDR3 spans 14 amino acids. Between the trimmed V and J ends, which lost 1 base and 6 bases, there was a span of 9 bases. Germline V gene lookup returns CDR1 MDHEN and CDR2 SYDVKM. Here the CDR3 DNA reads TGTGCCAGCAGTTTATCAGGATTTGCCGGGGAGCTGTTTTTT. This encodes CASSLSGFAGELFF.

This chain connects TRBV5-1 to TRBJ1-1; D perhaps matches TRBD1 (5 bases). CDR3 size: 15 residues. V shed 0 bases and J shed 0 bases, with 9 bases lying between them. CDR1 SGHRS and CDR2 YFSETQ come from the germline V gene. CDR3 region: CASSLAAGMNTEAFF. For the CDR3, the DNA is TGCGCCAGCAGCTTGGCGGCAGGGATGAACACTGAAGCTTTCTTT.

V and J are TRBV7-9 and TRBJ2-1, with D uncertain. V lost 5 bases, J lost 4 bases, and 15 bases lay in between. The CDR3 runs 15 residues. From germline, CDR1 is SEHNR and CDR2 FQNEAQ (reference sequence). The CDR3 DNA follows: TGTGCCAGCAGCCCCGGACGTAGGGAATACAATGAGCAGTTCTTC. Protein sequence: CASSPGRREYNEQFF.

This clonotype has a count of ten or more. This chain joins TRBV30 and TRBJ2-7; TRBD1 matches 8 bases. From germline, CDR1 is GTSNPN and CDR2 SVGIG (reference sequence). Trimming took 2 bases from V and 0 from J; bases not matched to a gene: 6. The CDR3 runs 15 residues. This CDR3 reads CAWSTPGQASYEQYF. CDR3 DNA sequence: TGTGCCTGGAGTACCCCGGGACAGGCCTCCTACGAGCAGTACTTC.

This clonotype was observed at least ten times. This chain joins TRBV30 and TRBJ1-3; D unresolved. Germline CDR1 is GTSNPN and CDR2 is SVGIG (reference sequence). The CDR3 length is 17 residues. V was clipped by 0 bases and J by 0 bases, with 15 bases between them. CDR3: CAWSVVRASFSGNTIYF. The CDR3 DNA follows: TGTGCCTGGAGTGTAGTACGAGCATCTTTCTCTGGAAACACCATATATTTT.